A single sample gave rise to the 20 T cell receptor beta chains below, sequenced in a study of blood T cell repertoires in COVID-19. The repertoire was sequenced with immunoSEQ multiplex PCR; TCRdb's copy has only in-frame clones and lacks some. The sample includes roughly 180,000 clones, over 70% of them seen just once. Sequencing was done on a sample of PBMCs or T cells enriched from blood (not recorded which). These receptor sequences come from a woman between 35 and 50 years old with acute COVID-19.

The chain is built from TRBV27 and TRBJ2-1, with 8 bases aligning to TRBD1. Trimming cost V 1 base and J 2 bases; bases outside gene matches: 7. This CDR3 region has 17 residues. CDR1 MNHEY and CDR2 SMNVEV come from the germline V gene (reference sequence). CDR3 residues: CASSLYPPGGPYNEQFF. DNA of the CDR3: TGTGCCAGCAGTTTATACCCGCCAGGGGGCCCCTACAATGAGCAGTTCTTC.

V usage is TRBV19 and J usage is TRBJ2-3; 7 nucleotides agree with TRBD1. Per germline, CDR1 LNHDA and CDR2 SQIVND (reference sequence). V gave up 1 base and J gave up 2 bases; unmatched junction bases: 6. This CDR3 has 16 residues. The CDR3 here is CASSIGKTGATDTQYF. CDR3 in DNA: TGTGCCAGTAGTATAGGAAAAACAGGGGCCACAGATACGCAGTATTTT.

The chain is built from TRBV6-6 and TRBJ2-7; 9 positions match TRBD1. Trimming took 10 bases from V and 5 from J; bases not matched to a gene: 12. This CDR3 comprises 14 residues. CDR1 and CDR2 from the germline V gene are MNHNY and SVGAGI (reference sequence). The CDR3 DNA is TGTGCCACCGACAGGGGGGCGGGTGCGGACGAGCAGTACTTC. Encoded protein: CATDRGAGADEQYF.

The V gene is TRBV3-1 (or the pseudogene TRBV3-2), the J gene TRBJ2-5; 9 positions agree with TRBD2. Germline V gives CDR1 LGHDT, CDR2 YNNKEL (reference sequence). V lost 7 bases, J lost 3 bases, and 12 bases stayed unmatched. The CDR3 is 16 residues long. As DNA, the CDR3 is TGTGCCAGCAACCTGTTAAAGACTAGCGGAAAAGAGACCCAGTACTTC. Its translation is CASNLLKTSGKETQYF.

The J gene is TRBJ2-2, the V gene TRBV3-1 (or the pseudogene TRBV3-2); D ambiguous. The CDR3 is 12 amino acids. The germline V and J ends were trimmed by 8 bases and 6 bases, with 10 bases remaining between them. From germline, CDR1 is LGHDT and CDR2 YNNKEL (reference sequence). The CDR3 DNA is TGTGCCAGCTGGAGAGGAGCCGGGGAGCTGTTTTTT. Protein sequence: CASWRGAGELFF.

The V and J genes are TRBV29-1 and TRBJ1-2, with no clear D. CDR1 and CDR2 from the germline V gene are SQVTM and ANQGSEA. The length of the CDR3 is 11 residues. Trimming pared 7 bases from V and 4 bases from J, leaving 10 bases between. The CDR3 region is CSAGRSYGYTF. CDR3 coding DNA: TGCAGCGCGGGGAGGTCCTATGGCTACACCTTC.

The chain links TRBV11-2 to TRBJ2-1; 8 nucleotides agree with TRBD2. Trimming cost V 5 bases and J 5 bases; bases outside gene matches: 11. CDR3 length equals 16 residues. Germline V lookup: CDR1 SGHAT, CDR2 FQNNGV. The CDR3 DNA reads as TGTGCCAGCAGCCCTTTAGCGGGAAAGGCGAACAATGAGCAGTTCTTC. It translates to CASSPLAGKANNEQFF.

This clone showed up just a few times. This chain connects TRBV5-1 to TRBJ2-6, with TRBD2 as a possible D gene (5 bases). V was pared by 9 bases and J by 2 bases, with 18 bases between. CDR3 length equals 16 residues. The germline V gene encodes CDR1 SGHRS and CDR2 YFSETQ. CDR3 sequence: CANRTHLKPGANVLTF. CDR3 sequence (DNA): TGCGCCAACCGGACTCATCTGAAACCTGGGGCCAACGTCCTGACTTTC.

The chain uses TRBV2 and TRBJ1-1; D might be TRBD1 (6 bases). The germline gives CDR1 SNHLY, CDR2 FYNNEI. Trimming left V 0 bases short and J 3 bases short, with 11 bases between. The CDR3 sequence is 15 residues long. CDR3 in DNA: TGTGCCAGCAGTGAAGCGCGGGGGCCTTACACTGAAGCTTTCTTT. Translated: CASSEARGPYTEAFF. The entire variable domain, with the rest obtained from reference TRBV2 and TRBJ1-1, is as follows: EPEVTQTPSHQVTQMGQEVILRCVPISNHLYFYWYRQILGQKVEFLVSFYNNEISEKSEIFDDQFSVERPDGSNFTLKIRSTKLEDSAMYFCASSEARGPYTEAFFGQGTRLTVV.

This chain uses TRBV9 with TRBJ1-1; 8 bases fit TRBD1. CDR1 is SGDLS, CDR2 YYNGEE, per germline. CDR3 length: 16 amino acids. V dropped 0 bases and J dropped 1; count of bases not matched to a gene: 5. The CDR3 is CASSVVPTGGNTEAFF. CDR3 DNA sequence: TGTGCCAGCAGCGTAGTCCCCACAGGGGGGAACACTGAAGCTTTCTTT.

The chain combines TRBV7-9 with TRBJ1-3; D is possibly TRBD1 (5 bases). The CDR3 totals 14 residues. In germline, CDR1 is SEHNR, CDR2 FQNEAQ (reference sequence). Trimming removed 4 bases from V and 0 bases from J, with 7 bases in between. The CDR3 sequence is CASSWTNSGNTIYF. CDR3 coding DNA: TGTGCCAGCAGCTGGACAAACTCTGGAAACACCATATATTTT.

In this sample, this clone turned up a few times. The rearrangement uses TRBV6-1 and TRBJ1-4, with a tentative D call TRBD1 (5 bases). Deletions cut 2 bases from V and 8 bases from J, with 18 bases between. The CDR3 runs 16 residues. Germline assignment: CDR1 MNHNS and CDR2 SASEGT. This CDR3 reads CASSERPAGGDEKLFF. The DNA for the CDR3 is TGTGCCAGCAGTGAAAGACCCGCGGGAGGGGACGAAAAACTGTTTTTT.

The chain combines TRBV9 with TRBJ1-1; possible D gene TRBD1, 5 bases. Germline-derived CDR1 and CDR2 are SGDLS and YYNGEE. The CDR3 covers 14 residues. Deletions cut 4 bases from V and 3 bases from J, with 13 bases between. CDR3 sequence: CASSLGPGDTEAFF. Written as DNA, the CDR3 is TGTGCCAGCAGCTTGGGGCCGGGGGACACTGAAGCTTTCTTT.

This clone was picked up a small number of times. The chain carries TRBV18 and TRBJ2-2; possibly TRBD2 for D (5 bases). The CDR3 runs 14 residues. The V end was cut by 3 bases, the J end by 5 bases, with 10 bases between. Germline CDR1 and CDR2: KGHSH and LQKENI. CDR3 in DNA: TGTGCCAGCTCACCTCAGACTATTACCGGGGAGCTGTTTTTT. Its translation is CASSPQTITGELFF.

The chain is built from TRBV7-6 and TRBJ2-2, with D tentatively TRBD2 (5 bases). The CDR3 is 15 residues long. Germline V gene data show CDR1 as SGHVS and CDR2 as FNYEAQ. Trimming shortened V by 6 bases and J by 0 bases, and 11 bases separated the two germline ends. The CDR3 spells CASSSSGTNTGELFF. The CDR3 DNA follows: TGTGCCAGCAGTTCATCCGGGACGAACACCGGGGAGCTGTTTTTT.

In its sample, this clone was seen once. CDR3 nucleotide sequence: TGTGCCACCAGTGACTTCGGGGGACAGCCCCAGCATTTT. Protein: CATSDFGGQPQHF. This chain uses TRBV24-1 with TRBJ1-5; weak D call: TRBD1 (5 bases). V was shortened by 4 bases and J by 7 bases, with 10 bases between the two germline ends. Germline V lookup: CDR1 KGHDR, CDR2 SFDVKD. The CDR3 is made up of 13 amino acids.

The rearrangement links TRBV9 to TRBJ2-2; D gene uncertain. The CDR3 consists of 16 residues. Germline values: CDR1 SGDLS, CDR2 YYNGEE. Trimming stripped 1 base from V and 2 bases from J, with 12 bases between. The CDR3 here is CASSVYGRPNTGELFF. CDR3 in DNA: TGTGCCAGCAGCGTATATGGCAGGCCCAACACCGGGGAGCTGTTTTTT. The whole variable domain, remainder taken from reference TRBV9 and TRBJ2-2, is DSGVTQTPKHLITATGQRVTLRCSPRSGDLSVYWYQQSLDQGLQFLIQYYNGEERAKGNILERFSAQQFPDLHSELNLSSLELGDSALYFCASSVYGRPNTGELFFGEGSRLTVL.

The chain links TRBV14 to TRBJ1-1; weak D call: TRBD1 (6 bases). V shed 1 base and J shed 7 bases, with 19 bases lying between them. The CDR3 loop spans 16 amino acids. Germline V gives CDR1 SGHDN, CDR2 FVKESK. CDR3 sequence (DNA): TGTGCCAGCAGCCAAGGACAATTGGACAGACAAAATGAAGCTTTCTTT. This sequence encodes CASSQGQLDRQNEAFF. Drawing the rest from reference TRBV14 and TRBJ1-1, the complete variable domain is EAGVTQFPSHSVIEKGQTVTLRCDPISGHDNLYWYRRVMGKEIKFLLHFVKESKQDESGMPNNRFLAERTGGTYSTLKVQPAELEDSGVYFCASSQGQLDRQNEAFFGQGTRLTVV.

This chain uses TRBV19 with TRBJ2-7; 12 nucleotides line up with TRBD2. The CDR3 sequence is 14 residues long. V gave up 5 bases and J gave up 5 bases; unmatched junction bases: 4. Germline CDR1 and CDR2: LNHDA and SQIVND (reference sequence). CDR3 protein: CASSSRLAGDEQYF. The CDR3, as DNA: TGTGCCAGTAGTTCCCGACTAGCGGGAGACGAGCAGTACTTC.

The V call is TRBV18, the J call TRBJ1-2; 8 bases align to TRBD1. The junction had 10 bases not matched to a gene; V was cut back by 5 bases and J by 2 bases. The CDR3 runs to 16 residues. CDR1 and CDR2 from the germline V gene are KGHSH and LQKENI. This CDR3 is CASSKPGQAGNYGYTF. DNA for the CDR3: TGTGCCAGCTCAAAACCGGGACAGGCGGGGAACTATGGCTACACCTTC. The full variable domain, rest sourced from reference TRBV18 and TRBJ1-2, is NAGVMQNPRHLVRRRGQEARLRCSPMKGHSHVYWYRQLPEEGLKFMVYLQKENIIDESGMPKERFSAEFPKEGPSILRIQQVVRGDSAAYFCASSKPGQAGNYGYTFGSGTRLTVV.